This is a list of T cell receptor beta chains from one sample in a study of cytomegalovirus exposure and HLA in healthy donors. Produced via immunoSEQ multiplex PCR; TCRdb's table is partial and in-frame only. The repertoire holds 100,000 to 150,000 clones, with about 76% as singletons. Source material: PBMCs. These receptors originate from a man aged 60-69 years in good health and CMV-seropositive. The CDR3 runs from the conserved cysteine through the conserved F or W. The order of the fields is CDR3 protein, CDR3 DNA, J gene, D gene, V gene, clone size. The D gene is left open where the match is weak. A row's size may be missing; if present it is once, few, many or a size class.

CASSWWGESSYNEQFF TGTGCCAGCAGCTGGTGGGGGGAGAGCTCCTACAATGAGCAGTTCTTC TRBJ2-1 - TRBV5-6 few
CASSLASSNTEAFF TGCGCCAGCAGCTTGGCCTCTTCGAACACTGAAGCTTTCTTT TRBJ1-1 - TRBV5-1 -
CASSQGSDEKLFF TGTGCCAGCAGCCAGGGATCGGACGAAAAACTGTTTTTT TRBJ1-4 - TRBV5-5 -
CASGDRLNAFF TGCGCCAGCGGAGACCGTCTGAATGCTTTCTTT TRBJ1-1 - TRBV23-1 -
CASSQAYRSNQPQHF TGCGCCAGCAGCCAGGCCTACAGGAGCAATCAGCCCCAGCATTTT TRBJ1-5 - TRBV4-1 -
CASSNPSGSGDEQYF TGTGCCAGCAGCAATCCTAGCGGGAGTGGGGACGAGCAGTACTTC TRBJ2-7 TRBD2 TRBV5-5 -
CASSLLGGGPGTQYF TGTGCCAGCAGTCTCCTTGGGGGAGGGCCTGGGACCCAGTACTTC TRBJ2-5 TRBD2 TRBV28 -
CASRGEGAGEQYF TGCGCCAGCAGAGGTGAGGGGGCGGGGGAGCAGTACTTC TRBJ2-7 - TRBV5-1 -
CASSFGDRGFWEAKNIQYF TGTGCCAGCAGCTTTGGGGACAGGGGATTTTGGGAAGCCAAAAACATTCAGTACTTC TRBJ2-4 TRBD1 TRBV7-9 -
CAWSVGENEKLFF TGTGCCTGGAGTGTGGGAGAGAATGAAAAACTGTTTTTT TRBJ1-4 - TRBV30 once
CASSPGDSATDEQYF TGTGCCAGCAGCCCCGGGGACTCCGCGACGGACGAGCAGTACTTC TRBJ2-7 - TRBV7-9 -
CASSGGNTDTQYF TGTGCATCTTCGGGGGGGAACACAGATACGCAGTATTTT TRBJ2-3 TRBD2 TRBV9 -
CASSHGFLAGGYYEQYF TGTGCCAGCAGCCACGGATTTCTAGCGGGAGGTTACTACGAGCAGTACTTC TRBJ2-7 TRBD2 TRBV13 -
CASSLGASVDTQYF TGCGCCAGCAGCTTGGGGGCTAGCGTAGATACGCAGTATTTT TRBJ2-3 - TRBV5-1 -
CASRRGASLEGNQPQHF TGTGCCAGCCGGCGGGGGGCCAGCCTTGAGGGGAATCAGCCCCAGCATTTT TRBJ1-5 - TRBV19 -
CASSWTGSGNQPQHF TGTGCCAGCAGCTGGACAGGGTCCGGCAATCAGCCCCAGCATTTT TRBJ1-5 TRBD1 TRBV5-8 -
CASSAGQGRYEQYF TGCGCCAGCAGCGCCGGACAGGGCCGCTACGAGCAGTACTTC TRBJ2-7 TRBD1 TRBV5-1 -
CASSERQGTFSGANVLTF TGTGCCAGCAGTGAAAGACAGGGGACGTTCTCTGGGGCCAACGTCCTGACTTTC TRBJ2-6 TRBD1 TRBV6-1 few
CASSLAFGLEETGELFF TGCGCCAGCAGCTTGGCTTTCGGACTGGAGGAGACCGGGGAGCTGTTTTTT TRBJ2-2 - TRBV5-1 -
CAWNTGTAQPQHF TGTGCCTGGAACACAGGGACGGCGCAGCCCCAGCATTTT TRBJ1-5 - TRBV30 -
CASSKRQRTSGYNEQFF TGTGCCAGCAGCAAACGGCAGAGGACTAGCGGGTACAATGAGCAGTTCTTC TRBJ2-1 TRBD2 TRBV11-3 -
CSVEGISGWDEKLFF TGCAGCGTTGAAGGTATCTCAGGTTGGGATGAAAAACTGTTTTTT TRBJ1-4 - TRBV29-1 -
CASSHGSTGTLNGYTF TGTGCCAGCAGCCACGGTTCCACCGGGACACTTAATGGCTACACCTTC TRBJ1-2 - TRBV5-4 once
CSVNVATLADEKLFF TGCAGCGTTAATGTCGCGACACTAGCGGATGAAAAACTGTTTTTT TRBJ1-4 - TRBV29-1 -
CASRIGQGASNQPQHF TGTGCCAGCAGGATCGGACAGGGGGCGAGCAATCAGCCCCAGCATTTT TRBJ1-5 TRBD1 TRBV2 -
CASSVELVRGTDTQYF TGTGCCAGCAGCGTAGAGTTGGTCAGGGGCACAGATACGCAGTATTTT TRBJ2-3 - TRBV9 -
CASSQASGGKNTEAFF TGTGCCAGCTCACAGGCGTCAGGGGGAAAGAACACTGAAGCTTTCTTT TRBJ1-1 TRBD1 TRBV18 -
CASSEGQPNSNQPQHF TGTGCCAGCAGTGAGGGACAGCCTAATAGCAATCAGCCCCAGCATTTT TRBJ1-5 TRBD1 TRBV6-1 once
CASSLGTGSGNTIYF TGTGCCAGCAGCTTAGGGACAGGGTCTGGAAACACCATATATTTT TRBJ1-3 TRBD1 TRBV7-9 -